A single T cell receptor beta chain is shown here with its context. This sample was taken from a study of blood T cell repertoires in COVID-19. Study-level background: The United States, Italy and Spain were the sources of the acute and convalescent COVID-19 samples.

Method: immunoSEQ multiplex PCR; TCRdb's copy keeps in-frame clones and lacks some. This sample yields about 130,000 clones, of which roughly 90% are seen a single time; roughly 2.3% belongs to the top ten. Sequencing input: PBMCs or T cells enriched from blood (not recorded which). This sequence originates from a woman aged 50 to 60 who had recovered from COVID-19.

CDR3 DNA sequence: TGTGCCAGCAGCAAAGCCCCCCAGCGGGGGGCCTCCTACGAGCAGTACTTC. As protein: CASSKAPQRGASYEQYF. This rearrangement joins TRBV21-1 to TRBJ2-7; TRBD2, the table's D call, was not compared with the DNA. TRBV21-1 is classified as a pseudogene. This CDR3 is built from 17 residues.